This T cell receptor (beta chain) is drawn from a study of blood T cell repertoires in COVID-19 (dated by TCRdb to 2018 to 2020). About the study as a whole: Samples covering the acute and convalescent phases of COVID-19 were provided by collaborators in the United States, Italy and Spain. The dataset comprised deeply sampled blood TCRbeta repertoires from subjects exposed to, actively infected with, or recovered from COVID-19. A freely available public database, intended as a resource for researchers studying the immune response to SARS-CoV-2, is where the repertoires were released. The samples were drawn from two sources: the first 160 participants of the ongoing ImmuneRACE study, and fewer than 1,500 subjects contributed by 6 global collaborators. Where HLA class I and class II types were available, the types were taken from metadata supplied by the sample provider, not from assay-based typing. Nearly every sample came with metadata listing a de-identified subject ID, COVID-19 status, age in years and sex. The prospective study material was composed of cDNA or gDNA derived from T cells, B-cell-depleted T cells, or PBMCs.

TCRbeta CDR3 regions were amplified from genomic DNA by means of the immunoSEQ Assay, a bias-controlled multiplex PCR. On the study's bioinformatics: The number of nucleated cells in each sample was estimated from the amplification of reference gene primers within the assay. To quantify the absolute abundance of each unique TCRbeta CDR3 rearrangement, sequence reads were collapsed and filtered. Productive Simpson clonality was computed per sample as the square root of Simpson's diversity index over productive rearrangements. The clones in this table, taken by TCRdb from immuneACCESS, are in-frame only. Not every clone is retained; where verified, under half of the shortfall comes from an unresolved V gene, and the cause of the rest is unknown. D and trimming were read from the DNA, whereas the V and J calls and clone size are those reported in that table. For this sample there are around 100,000 clones; about 89% appear just once. The ten largest clones add up to 2% to 2.5% of the sample.

Overall study results and their limits: The quantity of clinical and demographic metadata differed by source and by participant and was supplied without curation.

This clone was found many times. Its antigen has not been determined. Per-base quality was not reported, and no clone a single base away is much larger than it. From a lookup of the germline V gene, CDR1 and CDR2 are SQVTM and ANQGSEA. From cysteine to phenylalanine, the CDR3 is 13 amino acids long. Only the CDR3 DNA stays, 39 bases, in frame from base 1. Collaborating institutions collected whole blood in K2EDTA tubes following their own protocols. For TCRbeta analysis, collaborators shipped samples in one of three forms: frozen whole blood, isolated PBMCs, or DNA extracted from either of those sample types.

The receptor's source is a man aged 50 to 59 with active COVID-19. Specimen: peripheral blood. The chain is assembled from TRBV29-1 and TRBJ1-6; the D gene is perhaps TRBD1, from 5 matching bases. At the DNA level, the sequence is TGCATCACCGGGGGATCCGATAATTCACCCCTCCACTTT. Translated, this gives CITGGSDNSPLHF.